This TCR beta chain was identified in a study of blood T cell repertoires in COVID-19. The CDR3 has 15 residues. The germline CDR1 and CDR2 sequences are SGHTA and FQGTGA. V was clipped by 2 bases and J by 1 base; unmatched bases: 0. Sequencing was performed with immunoSEQ multiplex PCR; in TCRdb, only in-frame clones are kept and a portion is missing. Among 46,000 or so clones, 80% to 90% were seen once, and the ten largest hold around a third. The receptor's source is a woman of 80 years or more with COVID-19, enrolled during active disease. Sequencing was done on a sample of peripheral blood. V usage is TRBV7-3 and J usage is TRBJ2-2, with 8 bases matching TRBD1. CDR3 protein: CASSLGQGNTGELFF. The CDR3 DNA sequence: TGTGCCAGCAGCTTAGGACAGGGGAACACCGGGGAGCTGTTTTTT.